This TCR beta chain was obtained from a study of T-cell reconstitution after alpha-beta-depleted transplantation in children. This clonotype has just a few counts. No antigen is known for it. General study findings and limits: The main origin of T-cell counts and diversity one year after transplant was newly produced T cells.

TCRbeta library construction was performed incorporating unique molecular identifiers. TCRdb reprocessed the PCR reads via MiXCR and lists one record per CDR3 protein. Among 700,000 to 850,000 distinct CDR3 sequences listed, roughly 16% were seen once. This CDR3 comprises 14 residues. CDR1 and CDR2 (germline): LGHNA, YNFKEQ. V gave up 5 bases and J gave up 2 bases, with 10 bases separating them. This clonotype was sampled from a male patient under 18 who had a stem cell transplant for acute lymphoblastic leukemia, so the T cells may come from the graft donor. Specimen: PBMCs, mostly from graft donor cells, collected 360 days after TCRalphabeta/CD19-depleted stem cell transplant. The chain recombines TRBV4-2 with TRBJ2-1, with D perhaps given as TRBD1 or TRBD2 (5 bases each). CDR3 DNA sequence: TGTGCCAGCAGCGCCCCGGGACCCTACAATGAGCAGTTCTTC. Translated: CASSAPGPYNEQFF.